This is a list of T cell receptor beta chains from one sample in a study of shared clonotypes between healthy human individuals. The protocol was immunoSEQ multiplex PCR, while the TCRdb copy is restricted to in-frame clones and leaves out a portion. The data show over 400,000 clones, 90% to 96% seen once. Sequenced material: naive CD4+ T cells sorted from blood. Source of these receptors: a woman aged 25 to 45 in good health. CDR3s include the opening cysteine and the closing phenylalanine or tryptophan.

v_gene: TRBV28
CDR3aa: CASRQGGSGNTIYF

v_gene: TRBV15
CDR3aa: CATSARTGRELAGVNEQYF

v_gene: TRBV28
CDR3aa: CASSLGQGAVDEQYF

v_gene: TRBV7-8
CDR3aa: CASSYGSGNTIYF

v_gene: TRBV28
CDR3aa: CASSLYPSGRWSTDTQYF

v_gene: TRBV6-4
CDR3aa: CASSAPGGLGGYTF

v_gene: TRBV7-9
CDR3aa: CASSLDNSYGYTF

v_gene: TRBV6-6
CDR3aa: CASSLTNTGELFF

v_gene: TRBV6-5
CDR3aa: CASSRGGPGANVLTF

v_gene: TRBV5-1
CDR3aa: CASSLGQGGQPQHF

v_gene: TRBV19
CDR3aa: CASSKREGLNEQFF

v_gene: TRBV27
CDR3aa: CASSFKDVSQPQHF

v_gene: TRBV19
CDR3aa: CASSVYTGFSGELFF

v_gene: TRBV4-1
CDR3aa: CASSQESGWNEKLFF

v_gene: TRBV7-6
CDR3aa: CASSLGGLAGVETQYF

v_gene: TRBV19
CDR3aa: CASSIQIFDQPQHF

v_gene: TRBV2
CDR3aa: CASSAGRDTEAFF

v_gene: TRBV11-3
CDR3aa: CASSLGGTSGPETQYF

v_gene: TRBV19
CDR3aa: CASKPSDQPQHF

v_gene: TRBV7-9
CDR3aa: CASRSSGSDNEQFF

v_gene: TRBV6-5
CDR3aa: CASSKTSGRAHEQFF

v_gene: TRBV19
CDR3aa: CASKPGTGYGWRSNQPQHF

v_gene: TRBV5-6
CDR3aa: CASSSKRGGDTEAFF

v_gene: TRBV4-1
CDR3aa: CASSQLLGTSRNQPQHF

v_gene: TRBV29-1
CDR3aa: CSADRGLTGELFF

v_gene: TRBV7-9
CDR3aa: CASSLGGQGKFSGNTIYF

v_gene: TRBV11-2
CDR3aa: CASSLDVGGQNTGELFF

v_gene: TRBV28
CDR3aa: CASRSTGRLQPQHF

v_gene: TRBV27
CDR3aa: CASSFGRGSSYNEQFF

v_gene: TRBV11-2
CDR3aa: CASSLGGWGKLFF

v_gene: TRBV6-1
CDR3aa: CASVQGNYGYTF

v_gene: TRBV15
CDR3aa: CATSRDKQGAGANVLTF

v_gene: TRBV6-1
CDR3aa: CASSDALQGLRELFF